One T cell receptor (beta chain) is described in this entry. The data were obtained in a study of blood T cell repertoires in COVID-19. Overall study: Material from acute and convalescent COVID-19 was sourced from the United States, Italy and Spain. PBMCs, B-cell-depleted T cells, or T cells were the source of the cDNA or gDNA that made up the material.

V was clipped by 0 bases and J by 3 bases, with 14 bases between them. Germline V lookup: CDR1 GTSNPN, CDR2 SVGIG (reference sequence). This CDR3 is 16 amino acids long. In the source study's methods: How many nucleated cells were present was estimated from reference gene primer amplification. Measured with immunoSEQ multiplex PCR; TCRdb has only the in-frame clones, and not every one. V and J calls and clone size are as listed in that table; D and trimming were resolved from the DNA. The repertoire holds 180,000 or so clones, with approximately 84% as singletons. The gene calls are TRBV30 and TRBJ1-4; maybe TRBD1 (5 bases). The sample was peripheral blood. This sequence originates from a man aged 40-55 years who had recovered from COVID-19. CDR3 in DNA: TGTGCCTGGAGTGTATTTCGGGGGTTTTCTAATGAAAAACTGTTTTTT. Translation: CAWSVFRGFSNEKLFF.